The 15 T cell receptor beta chains presented below share a single source sample, sequenced in a study of radiotherapy plus CTLA-4 blockade in lung cancer. Profiling relied on immunoSEQ multiplex PCR, and the TCRdb table lists in-frame clones only, not all of them. The data contain 55,000 to 80,000 clones, around 87% of them seen just once; the ten biggest clones take up 40%. The sequencing used peripheral blood, collected from a patient treated with radiotherapy plus ipilimumab. These receptor sequences come from a human donor with non-small cell lung cancer that progressed on radiotherapy plus ipilimumab.

The V call is TRBV6-1, the J call TRBJ1-3; D is possibly TRBD1 (5 bases). Germline CDR1 and CDR2: MNHNS and SASEGT. The CDR3 extends over 14 amino acids. With 4 bases removed from V and 0 bases from J, the gap between germline ends came to 7 bases. DNA for the CDR3: TGTGCCAGCAGTGTGACAGACTCTGGAAACACCATATATTTT. Its protein is CASSVTDSGNTIYF.

This clone was recorded a few times. The chain recombines TRBV28 with TRBJ1-5, with D unclear. The V and J ends lost 7 bases and 5 bases respectively, with 12 bases between them. The CDR3 consists of 13 residues. Germline V gene data show CDR1 as MDHEN and CDR2 as SYDVKM. The CDR3 DNA reads as TGTGCCAGCATCCTGTCCGGGGATCAGCCCCAGCATTTT. This codes for CASILSGDQPQHF.

The genes are TRBV7-6 and TRBJ1-3, with D hard to call. V was shortened by 1 base and J by 0 bases, with 10 bases between the two germline ends. The CDR3 has 16 residues. Germline V gene sequence: CDR1 SGHVS, CDR2 FNYEAQ. Here the CDR3 reads CASSLGVGFSGNTIYF. As DNA, the CDR3 is TGTGCCAGCAGCTTAGGTGTGGGCTTCTCTGGAAACACCATATATTTT.

The chain couples TRBV5-1 to TRBJ2-5; the D gene is possibly TRBD2 (5 bases). Trimming took off 0 bases at V and 4 bases at J, with 10 bases between the two ends. This CDR3 region has 14 residues. The germline V gene has CDR1 SGHRS and CDR2 YFSETQ. The CDR3 protein is CASSLEVGGETQYF. In nucleotides, the CDR3 is TGCGCCAGCAGCTTGGAAGTCGGAGGAGAGACCCAGTACTTC.

This clone occurred a few times. This chain links TRBV6-5 with TRBJ2-7; no definite D call. CDR3 size: 14 residues. V shed 2 bases and J shed 0 bases, with 8 bases lying between them. Germline V CDR1 and CDR2: MNHEY, SVGAGI. In DNA, the CDR3 is TGTGCCAGCAGTTACAGCATCGACTCCTACGAGCAGTACTTC. Translation: CASSYSIDSYEQYF.

This chain links TRBV29-1 with TRBJ2-3; TRBD2 aligns across 8 bases. Looked up from germline, CDR1 is SQVTM and CDR2 is ANQGSEA. Trimming at V came to 3 bases and at J to 6 bases, leaving 5 bases not matched to a gene. The CDR3 extends over 13 amino acids. The CDR3 is CSVEKGLEDTQYF. The CDR3, as DNA: TGCAGCGTTGAGAAGGGACTAGAGGATACGCAGTATTTT.

The chain carries TRBV10-3 and TRBJ1-4, with D possibly being TRBD1 (5 bases). CDR3 length: 14 residues. V was shortened by 4 bases and J by 5 bases, with 11 bases between the two germline ends. CDR1 and CDR2 from the germline V gene are ENHRY and SYGVKD. The CDR3 sequence: CAISGGTQNEKLFF. Here the CDR3 DNA reads TGTGCCATCAGTGGTGGGACTCAGAATGAAAAACTGTTTTTT.

The chain links TRBV2 to TRBJ2-3; D gene unclear. The CDR3 has 12 residues. Trimming stripped 6 bases from V and 2 bases from J, with 6 bases between. CDR1 and CDR2 (germline): SNHLY, FYNNEI. The CDR3 coding sequence is TGTGCCAGCAGATCGAACACAGATACGCAGTATTTT. Protein sequence: CASRSNTDTQYF.

The rearrangement links TRBV29-1 to TRBJ2-5, with 7 bases aligning to TRBD1. Per germline, CDR1 SQVTM and CDR2 ANQGSEA. V trimming: 3 bases; J trimming: 4 bases; junction bases outside the gene matches: 8. The CDR3 length is 14 residues. In nucleotides, the CDR3 is TGCAGCGTTGATGGGTATCAGGGGGTAGAGACCCAGTACTTC. Protein sequence: CSVDGYQGVETQYF.

The J gene is TRBJ1-2, the V gene TRBV19; D is perhaps TRBD1 (6 bases). Germline V gene lookup returns CDR1 LNHDA and CDR2 SQIVND (reference sequence). This CDR3 spans 13 amino acids. V dropped 6 bases and J dropped 3 bases, with 11 bases sitting between them. The CDR3 loop is CASRAGADYGYTF. DNA of the CDR3: TGTGCCAGTAGAGCAGGGGCAGACTATGGCTACACCTTC. The whole variable domain, remainder taken from reference TRBV19 and TRBJ1-2, is DGGITQSPKYLFRKEGQNVTLSCEQNLNHDAMYWYRQDPGQGLRLIYYSQIVNDFQKGDIAEGYSVSREKKESFPLTVTSAQKNPTAFYLCASRAGADYGYTFGSGTRLTVV.

This chain connects TRBV6-1 to TRBJ2-5; possibly TRBD1 or TRBD2 for D (5 bases each). There are 16 residues in the CDR3. Germline V gives CDR1 MNHNS, CDR2 SASEGT. Deletions cut 0 bases from V and 3 bases from J, with 14 bases between. The CDR3 region is CASSEARWGSEETQYF. In nucleotides, the CDR3 is TGTGCCAGCAGTGAAGCGCGGTGGGGGTCTGAAGAGACCCAGTACTTC.

The J gene is TRBJ2-3, the V gene TRBV27, with 8 bases fitting TRBD2. Trimming took 4 bases from V and 0 from J; bases not matched to a gene: 15. The CDR3 totals 19 residues. Germline V gene sequence: CDR1 MNHEY, CDR2 SMNVEV (reference sequence). CDR3 bases: TGTGCCAGCAGTTCCCCAAGGGGGAGCGGGAGAGCTAGCACAGATACGCAGTATTTT. This codes for CASSSPRGSGRASTDTQYF.

This clone was detected only a few times. The CDR3 bases are TGTGCCACCAGCAGATATCTACAGGGTGGGCCCACAGATACGCAGTATTTT. Amino acids: CATSRYLQGGPTDTQYF. This rearrangement joins TRBV15 to TRBJ2-3, with D possibly TRBD1 on 6 matching bases. CDR3 length: 17 residues. Trimming stripped 2 bases from V and 2 bases from J, with 17 bases between. Germline V gene data show CDR1 as LNHNV and CDR2 as YYDKDF (reference sequence). Full variable domain (rest looked up from reference TRBV15 and TRBJ2-3): DAMVIQNPRYQVTQFGKPVTLSCSQTLNHNVMYWYQQKSSQAPKLLFHYYDKDFNNEADTPDNFQSRRPNTSFCFLDIRSPGLGDTAMYLCATSRYLQGGPTDTQYFGPGTRLTVL.

This chain connects TRBV25-1 to TRBJ2-5, with D possibly TRBD1 on 5 matching bases. The germline gives CDR1 MGHDK, CDR2 SYGVNS. The CDR3 contains 16 residues. The V end was cut by 3 bases, the J end by 1 base, with 15 bases between. For the CDR3, the DNA is TGTGCCAGCAGTGAGGGTGGGCGGCAGGGCCAAGAGACCCAGTACTTC. As protein: CASSEGGRQGQETQYF.

The chain employs TRBV9 and TRBJ2-1; 8 bases are shared with TRBD1. Germline V lookup: CDR1 SGDLS, CDR2 YYNGEE. This CDR3 has 15 residues. The junction had 6 bases not matched to a gene; V was cut back by 5 bases and J by 2 bases. This CDR3 reads CASSNGQGPYNEQFF. The CDR3 bases are TGTGCCAGCAGTAACGGACAGGGTCCCTACAATGAGCAGTTCTTC.